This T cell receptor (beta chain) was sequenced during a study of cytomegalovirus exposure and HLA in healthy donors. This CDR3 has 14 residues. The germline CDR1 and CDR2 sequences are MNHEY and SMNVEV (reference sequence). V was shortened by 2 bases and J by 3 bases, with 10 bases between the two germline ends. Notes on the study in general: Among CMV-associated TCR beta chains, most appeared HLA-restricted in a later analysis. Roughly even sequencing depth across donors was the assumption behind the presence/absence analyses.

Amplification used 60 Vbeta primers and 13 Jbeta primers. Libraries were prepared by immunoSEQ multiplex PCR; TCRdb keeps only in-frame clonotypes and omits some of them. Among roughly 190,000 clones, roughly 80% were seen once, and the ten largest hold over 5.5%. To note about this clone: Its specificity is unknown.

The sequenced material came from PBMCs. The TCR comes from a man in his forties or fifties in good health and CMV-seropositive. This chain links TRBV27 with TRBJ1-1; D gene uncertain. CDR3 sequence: CASSLSFADTEAFF. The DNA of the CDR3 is TGTGCCAGCAGTTTAAGCTTTGCGGACACTGAAGCTTTCTTT.